The T cell receptor (beta chain) described here comes from a study of Ad26.COV2.S vaccination and SARS-CoV-2 variants. Study-level background: Vaccine-arm donor from the placebo-controlled COV1001 Ad26.COV2.S trial.

Treatment specified: approximately 18 received Ad26.COV2.S at low or high dose, single or two shots; several received placebo; per-sample allocation not given. After the first vaccine or placebo injection, samples were drawn on day 63. A note on this clone: The antigen is undetermined.

General observations from the study: Recipients given vaccine exceeded placebo recipients in spike-specific TCR breadth. Comparability of non-spike TCR breadth was observed across vaccine and placebo recipients.

In germline, CDR1 is LGHNA, CDR2 YSLEER. The V and J ends lost 1 base and 10 bases respectively, with 11 bases between them. This CDR3 contains 13 residues. The data were produced by immunoSEQ multiplex PCR, yet TCRdb's version contains in-frame clones alone and is incomplete. The top ten clones hold about 2.7% of a sample with around 450,000 clones, approximately 92% of them seen once. The rearrangement uses TRBV4-3 and TRBJ2-1; tentative D call: TRBD1 (6 bases). Sequencing was performed on peripheral blood, taken in a trial of Ad26.COV2.S vaccine versus placebo. The clonotype originates from a person aged 18-65 years who received the Ad26.COV2.S COVID-19 vaccine or a placebo. DNA for the CDR3: TGCGCCAGCAGCCAAGGGGTAGGGACAGAGCAGTTCTTC. It yields the protein CASSQGVGTEQFF.